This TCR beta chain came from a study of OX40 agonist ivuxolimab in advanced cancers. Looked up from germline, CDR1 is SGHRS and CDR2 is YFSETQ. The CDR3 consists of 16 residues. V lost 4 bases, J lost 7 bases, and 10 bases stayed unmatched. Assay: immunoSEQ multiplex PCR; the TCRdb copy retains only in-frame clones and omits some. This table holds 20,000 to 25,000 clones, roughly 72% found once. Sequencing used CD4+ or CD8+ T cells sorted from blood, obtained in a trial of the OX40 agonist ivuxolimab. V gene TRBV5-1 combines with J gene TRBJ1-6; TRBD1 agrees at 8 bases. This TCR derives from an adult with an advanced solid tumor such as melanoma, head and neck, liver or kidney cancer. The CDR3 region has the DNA TGCGCCAGCAGCCCAAGAGGACAGGGACCAAATTCACCCCTCCACTTT. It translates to CASSPRGQGPNSPLHF.